This record concerns one T cell receptor (beta chain) sequence. Genomic DNA of unsorted samples came from around 84 million PBMCs. The data belong to a study of shared clonotypes between healthy human individuals. This CDR3 region has 17 residues. V was cut by 2 bases and J by 9 bases, with 25 bases left in between. In germline, CDR1 is SEHNR, CDR2 FQNEAQ (reference sequence). It was across several immunoSEQ plates that each subset's genomic DNA was evenly split. The team ran DNA from unsorted PBMCs on ten immunoSEQ deep assay plates for sequencing. Sequenced by immunoSEQ multiplex PCR; TCRdb stores in-frame clones only, minus some. The table includes nearly 500,000 clones, around 78% detected once.

The sequence was collected from a middle-aged woman in good health. Some clones in this sample may be carry-over from other donors' samples. The rearrangement links TRBV7-9 to TRBJ1-1; D might be TRBD1 (6 bases). The sample taken for sequencing was PBMCs. CDR3: CASSLYGGPYDLIKAFF. DNA for the CDR3: TGTGCCAGCAGCTTATATGGGGGGCCCTATGACCTGATAAAAGCTTTCTTT.